This TCR beta chain is from a study of T cell responses to AZD1222 COVID-19 vaccine. Study conclusions and caveats: Donors in the cohort were predominantly white British and more often female, and clonal diversity was possibly underestimated. Epitopes outside B.1.351 and B.1.1.7 mutated regions reportedly drew nearly half of spike TCRs.

Assay used: immunoSEQ multiplex PCR; TCRdb lists only in-frame clones, some missing. The table records approximately 85,000 clones, 86% of them present only once. As regards this clone: What it binds is not known.

Germline CDR1 and CDR2: MRHNA and SNTAGT. The CDR3 has 14 residues. Between the trimmed V and J ends, which lost 10 bases and 0 bases, there was a span of 16 bases. The source is an adult in good health. This sequence joins TRBV6-4 and TRBJ2-7; maybe TRBD1 (5 bases). This specimen consisted of peripheral blood, obtained on day 0 of AZD1222 vaccination. The CDR3: CANADRNSSYEQYF. For the CDR3, the DNA is TGTGCCAACGCCGACAGAAATTCCTCCTACGAGCAGTACTTC.